Below, 5 T cell receptor beta chains from the same sample are listed, as sequenced in a study of blood T cell repertoires in COVID-19. TCRdb's table, derived via immunoSEQ multiplex PCR, lists solely in-frame clones and lacks some. The sample comprises approximately 310,000 clones, around nine tenths of which are singletons, and 4.5% to 5.5% rests with the top ten. The specimen sequenced was PBMCs or T cells enriched from blood (not recorded which). The source of these receptors is a man aged 55-75 years who had recovered from COVID-19.

V is TRBV2 and J is TRBJ1-4, with TRBD1 identical over 9 bases. Trimming removed 6 bases from V and 7 bases from J; junction bases left unmatched: 6. The CDR3 loop spans 14 amino acids. In germline, CDR1 is SNHLY, CDR2 FYNNEI. The CDR3 is CASRGQGRGEKLFF. The CDR3 nucleotides are TGTGCCAGCAGGGGACAGGGCAGGGGTGAAAAACTGTTTTTT.

This chain uses TRBV2 with TRBJ1-1; TRBD1 is a possible D gene (6 bases). CDR1 and CDR2 (germline): SNHLY, FYNNEI. Trimming took 3 bases from V and 7 from J, leaving 15 bases between them. This CDR3 region has 14 residues. The CDR3 region is CASSEWGGIVEAFF. The CDR3 DNA reads as TGTGCCAGCAGTGAGTGGGGGGGCATAGTTGAAGCTTTCTTT. The full variable domain, completed using reference TRBV2 and TRBJ1-1, is EPEVTQTPSHQVTQMGQEVILRCVPISNHLYFYWYRQILGQKVEFLVSFYNNEISEKSEIFDDQFSVERPDGSNFTLKIRSTKLEDSAMYFCASSEWGGIVEAFFGQGTRLTVV.

The CDR3 is CASSEDPPGQANSPLHF. As DNA, the CDR3 is TGTGCCAGCAGTGAAGATCCGCCGGGACAAGCAAATTCACCCCTCCACTTT. The chain is built from TRBV2 and TRBJ1-6; TRBD1 might be the D (6 bases). The V end lost 1 base, the J end lost 7 bases, and 17 bases lay between the germline ends. CDR3 size: 17 residues. The germline CDR1 and CDR2 sequences are SNHLY and FYNNEI.

This clone has just a few counts. The V call is TRBV24-1, the J call TRBJ2-5; 7 bases line up with TRBD2. Germline values: CDR1 KGHDR, CDR2 SFDVKD. The CDR3 length is 15 residues. The V gene end was trimmed by 0 bases and the J gene end by 3 bases; junction bases not matched to a gene: 3. This chain's CDR3 is CATSDLGEGKETQYF. The CDR3 DNA sequence: TGTGCCACCAGTGATTTGGGGGAGGGGAAAGAGACCCAGTACTTC.

This sequence joins TRBV4-1 and TRBJ1-5; D call uncertain. The CDR3 runs to 16 residues. V was cut by 0 bases and J by 0 bases, with 9 bases left in between. Looked up from germline, CDR1 is MGHRA and CDR2 is YSYEKL. Here the CDR3 reads CASSQEGGNSNQPQHF. DNA for the CDR3: TGCGCCAGCAGCCAAGAGGGAGGGAATAGCAATCAGCCCCAGCATTTT.